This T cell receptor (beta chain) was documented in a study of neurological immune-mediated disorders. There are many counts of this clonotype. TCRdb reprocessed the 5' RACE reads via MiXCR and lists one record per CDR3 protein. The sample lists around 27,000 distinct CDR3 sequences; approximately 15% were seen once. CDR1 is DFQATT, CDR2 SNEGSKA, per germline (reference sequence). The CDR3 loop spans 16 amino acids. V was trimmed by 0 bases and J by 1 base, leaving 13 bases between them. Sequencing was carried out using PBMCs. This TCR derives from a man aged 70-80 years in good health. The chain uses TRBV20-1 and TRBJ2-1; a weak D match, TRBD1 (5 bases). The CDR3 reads CSARDQTANSYNEQFF. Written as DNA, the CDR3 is TGCAGTGCTAGAGATCAGACAGCTAATTCCTACAATGAGCAGTTCTTC.